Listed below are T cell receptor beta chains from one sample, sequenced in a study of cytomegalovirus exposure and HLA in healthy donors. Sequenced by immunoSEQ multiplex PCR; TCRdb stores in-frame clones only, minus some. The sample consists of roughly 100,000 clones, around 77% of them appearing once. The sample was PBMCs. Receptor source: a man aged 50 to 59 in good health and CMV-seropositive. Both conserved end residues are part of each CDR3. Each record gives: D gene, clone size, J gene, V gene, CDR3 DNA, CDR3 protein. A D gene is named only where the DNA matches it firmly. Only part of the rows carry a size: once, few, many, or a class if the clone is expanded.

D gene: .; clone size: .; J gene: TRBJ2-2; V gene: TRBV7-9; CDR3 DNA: TGTGCCAGCAGCTCACGACAGGTCGGGACCGGGGAGCTGTTTTTT; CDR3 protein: CASSSRQVGTGELFF
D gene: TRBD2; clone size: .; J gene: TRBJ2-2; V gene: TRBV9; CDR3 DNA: TGTGCCAGCAGCGTAAGGGCGGGAGTGTACACCGGGGAGCTGTTTTTT; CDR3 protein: CASSVRAGVYTGELFF
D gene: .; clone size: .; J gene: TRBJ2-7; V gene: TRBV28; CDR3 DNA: TGTGCCAGCGGGCAGGGCTCCTACGAGCAGTACTTC; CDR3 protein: CASGQGSYEQYF
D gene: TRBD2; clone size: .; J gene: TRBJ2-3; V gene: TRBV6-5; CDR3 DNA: TGTGCCAGCAGGATCCGAAGCGGGGCAGATACGCAGTATTTT; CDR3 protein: CASRIRSGADTQYF
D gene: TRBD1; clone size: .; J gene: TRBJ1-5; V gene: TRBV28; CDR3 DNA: TGTGCCAGCAGGGGGGACAGGTTCAATCAGCCCCAGCATTTT; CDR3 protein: CASRGDRFNQPQHF
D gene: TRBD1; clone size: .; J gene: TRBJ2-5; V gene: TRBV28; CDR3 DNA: TGTGCCAGCAGTCCGGAGACAGGGGGCACAGAGACCCAGTACTTC; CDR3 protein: CASSPETGGTETQYF
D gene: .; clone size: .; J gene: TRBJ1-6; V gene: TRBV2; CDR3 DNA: TGTGCCAGCAGAGGGAGCGACAGGTTTTTTCTAGATAATTCACCCCTCCACTTT; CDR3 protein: CASRGSDRFFLDNSPLHF
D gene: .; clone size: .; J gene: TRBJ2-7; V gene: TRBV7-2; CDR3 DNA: TGTGCCAGCAGCCTAATCGAGGGCGGGGCCTACGAGCAGTACTTC; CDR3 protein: CASSLIEGGAYEQYF
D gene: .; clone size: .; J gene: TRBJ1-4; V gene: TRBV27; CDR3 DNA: TGTGCCACCTATTGGGGCACGAGACCTAATGAAAAACTGTTTTTT; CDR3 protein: CATYWGTRPNEKLFF
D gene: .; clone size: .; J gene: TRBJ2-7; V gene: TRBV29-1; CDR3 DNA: TGCAGCGTTTCCGCTGGGAGGAATTCCTACGAGCAGTACTTC; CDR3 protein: CSVSAGRNSYEQYF
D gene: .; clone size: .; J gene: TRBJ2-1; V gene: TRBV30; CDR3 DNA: TGTGCCTGGAAGCTCCGGGACTCTCTACTTGCATACAATGAGCAGTTCTTC; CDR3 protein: CAWKLRDSLLAYNEQFF
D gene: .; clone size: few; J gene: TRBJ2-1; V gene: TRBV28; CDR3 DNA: TGTGCCAGCAGTTTATTGGGGCGGGACGGCTACAATGAGCAGTTCTTC; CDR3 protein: CASSLLGRDGYNEQFF
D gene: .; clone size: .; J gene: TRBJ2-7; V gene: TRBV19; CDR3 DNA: TGTGCCAGTAGTACCGACAGTCAGGGAATCTACGAGCAGTACTTC; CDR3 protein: CASSTDSQGIYEQYF
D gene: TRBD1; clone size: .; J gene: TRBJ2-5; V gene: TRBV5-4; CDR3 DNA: TGTGCCAGCAGCCGGACAGGGCGAGAGACCCAGTACTTC; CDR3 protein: CASSRTGRETQYF
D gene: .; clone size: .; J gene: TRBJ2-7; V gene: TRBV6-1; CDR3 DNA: TGTGCCAGCAGCCGTGGGACTTTCTACGAGCAGTACTTC; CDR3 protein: CASSRGTFYEQYF
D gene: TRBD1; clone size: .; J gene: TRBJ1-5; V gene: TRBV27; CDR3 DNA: TGTGCCAGCAGCTGGACAGGGGGCGGCAATCAGCCCCAGCATTTT; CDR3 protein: CASSWTGGGNQPQHF
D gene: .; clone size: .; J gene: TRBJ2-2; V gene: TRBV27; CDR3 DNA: TGTGCCAGCAGGACTTGGAACACCGGGGAGCTGTTTTTT; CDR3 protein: CASRTWNTGELFF
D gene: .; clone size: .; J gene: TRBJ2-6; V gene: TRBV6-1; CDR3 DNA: TGTGCCAGCAGTGAAGCTATTGGGAGTGGGGCCAACGTCCTGACTTTC; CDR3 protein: CASSEAIGSGANVLTF
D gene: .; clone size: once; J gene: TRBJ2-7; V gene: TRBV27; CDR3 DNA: TGTGCCAGCAGTCCCCTCGATCGACAGGGAGGCGACGAGCAGTACTTC; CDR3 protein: CASSPLDRQGGDEQYF
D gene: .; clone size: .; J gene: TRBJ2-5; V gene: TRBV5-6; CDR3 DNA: TGTGCCAGCAGTATCAGGGAATCCAAAGAGACCCAGTACTTC; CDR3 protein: CASSIRESKETQYF
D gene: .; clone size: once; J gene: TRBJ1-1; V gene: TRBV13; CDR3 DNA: TGTGCCAGCAGCTCCAAATACAGGATCACTGAAGCTTTCTTT; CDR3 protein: CASSSKYRITEAFF
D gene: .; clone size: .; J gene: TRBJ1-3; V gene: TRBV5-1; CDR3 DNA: TGCGCCAGCAGCTTGAGGGGGGGATGGTACTCTGGAAACACCATATATTTT; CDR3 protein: CASSLRGGWYSGNTIYF
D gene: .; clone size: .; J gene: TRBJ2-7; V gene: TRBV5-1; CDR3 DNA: TGCGCCAGCAGCTTATTATCGAGCTCCTACGAGCAGTACTTC; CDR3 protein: CASSLLSSSYEQYF
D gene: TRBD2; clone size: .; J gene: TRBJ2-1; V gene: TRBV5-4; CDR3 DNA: TGTGCCAGCAGCCCGGGTCTGGGGGGGAATGAGCAGTTCTTC; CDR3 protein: CASSPGLGGNEQFF
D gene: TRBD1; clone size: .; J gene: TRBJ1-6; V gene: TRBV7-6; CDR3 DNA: TGTGCCAGCAGCCTTCAGGGGGTGGGGGAGCCCCTCCACTTT; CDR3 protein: CASSLQGVGEPLHF
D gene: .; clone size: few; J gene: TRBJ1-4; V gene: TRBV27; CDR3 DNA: TGTGCCAGCAGTCCCGGGTCAGCTAATGAAAAACTGTTTTTT; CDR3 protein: CASSPGSANEKLFF
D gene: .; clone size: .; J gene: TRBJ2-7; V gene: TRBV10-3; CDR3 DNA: TGTGCCATCAGTGTCTACTCGGGGAACGAGCAGTACTTC; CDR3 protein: CAISVYSGNEQYF
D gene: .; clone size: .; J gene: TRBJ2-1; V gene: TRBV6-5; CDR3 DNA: TGTGCCAGCACCCTACTTGGGGGGGGCGGTGAGCAGTTCTTC; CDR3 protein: CASTLLGGGGEQFF
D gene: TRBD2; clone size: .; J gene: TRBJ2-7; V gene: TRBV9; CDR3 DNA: TGTGCCAGCAGCGTAGCTAGCGGGGTCCCCGCGGGTGAGCAGTACTTC; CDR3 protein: CASSVASGVPAGEQYF
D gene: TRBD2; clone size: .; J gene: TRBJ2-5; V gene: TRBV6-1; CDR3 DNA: TGTGCCAGCAGTGGGCTAGCGGTGACCCAGTACTTC; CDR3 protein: CASSGLAVTQYF
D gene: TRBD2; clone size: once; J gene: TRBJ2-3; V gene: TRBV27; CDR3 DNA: TGTGCCAGCAGTCCACCTGGGACTATAACAGATACGCAGTATTTT; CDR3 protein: CASSPPGTITDTQYF
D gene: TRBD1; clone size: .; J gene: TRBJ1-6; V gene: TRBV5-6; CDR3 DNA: TGTGCCAGCAGCTTGGGACAGGGCTCTAATTCACCCCTCCACTTT; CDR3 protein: CASSLGQGSNSPLHF
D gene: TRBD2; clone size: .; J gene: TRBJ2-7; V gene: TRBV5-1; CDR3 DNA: TGCGCCAGCAGCTTGCTAGCGGGAGAGGTGGCCGAGCAGTACTTC; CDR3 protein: CASSLLAGEVAEQYF
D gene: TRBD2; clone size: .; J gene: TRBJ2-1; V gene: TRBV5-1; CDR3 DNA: TGCGCCAGCAGCTTACTAGCGGGAGGGCCCAATGAGCAGTTCTTC; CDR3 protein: CASSLLAGGPNEQFF
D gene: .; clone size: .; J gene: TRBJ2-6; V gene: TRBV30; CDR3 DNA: TGTGCCTGGAGTGTACAAGGGGCTGGGGCCAACGTCCTGACTTTC; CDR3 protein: CAWSVQGAGANVLTF
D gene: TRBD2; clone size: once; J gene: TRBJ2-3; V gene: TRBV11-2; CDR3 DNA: TGTGCCAGCACCACTAGCGGGAGGGTAACAGATACGCAGTATTTT; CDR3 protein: CASTTSGRVTDTQYF
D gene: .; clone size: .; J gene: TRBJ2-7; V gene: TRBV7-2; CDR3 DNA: TGTGCCAGCAGCTTGCTCCCGGACATACGGGCCCCGCTCTACGAGCAGTACTTC; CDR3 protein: CASSLLPDIRAPLYEQYF
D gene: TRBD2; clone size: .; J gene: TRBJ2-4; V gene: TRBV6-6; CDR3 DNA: TGTGCCAGCGAAACTAGCGGCGCCAAAAACATTCAGTACTTC; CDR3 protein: CASETSGAKNIQYF
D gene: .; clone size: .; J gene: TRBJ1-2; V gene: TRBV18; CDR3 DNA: TGTGCCAGCTCACCACCGGGACAACTTGACTATGGCTACACCTTC; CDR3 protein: CASSPPGQLDYGYTF
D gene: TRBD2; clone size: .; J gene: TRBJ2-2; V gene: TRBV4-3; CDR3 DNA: TGCGCCAGCAGCCAAGATAACTTAGGGACTAGCGAGACCGGGGAGCTGTTTTTT; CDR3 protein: CASSQDNLGTSETGELFF
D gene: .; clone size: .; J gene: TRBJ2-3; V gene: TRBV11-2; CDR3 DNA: TGTGCCAGCAACCGGGAGACAGATACGCAGTATTTT; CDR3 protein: CASNRETDTQYF
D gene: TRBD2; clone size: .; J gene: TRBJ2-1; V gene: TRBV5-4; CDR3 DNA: TGTGCCAGCAGCTTGACTAGCGGTTCCAATGAGCAGTTCTTC; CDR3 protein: CASSLTSGSNEQFF
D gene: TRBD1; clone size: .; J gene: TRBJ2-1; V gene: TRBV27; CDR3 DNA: TGTGCCAGCAGTCCGGACAGGGTCTACAATGAGCAGTTCTTC; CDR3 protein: CASSPDRVYNEQFF
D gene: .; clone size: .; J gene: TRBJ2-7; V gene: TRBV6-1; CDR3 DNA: TGTGCCAGCAGTGAACCCCGGAGACCCTACGAGCAGTACTTC; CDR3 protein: CASSEPRRPYEQYF
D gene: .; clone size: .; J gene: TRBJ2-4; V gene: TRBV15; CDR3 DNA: TGTGCCACCAGCATGTTTAGGGGGGCCAAAAACATTCAGTACTTC; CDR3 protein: CATSMFRGAKNIQYF
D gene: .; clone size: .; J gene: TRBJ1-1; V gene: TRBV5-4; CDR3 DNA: TGTGCCAGCAGCTTGGAGGCCGGAGGAGGGACTGAAGCTTTCTTT; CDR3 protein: CASSLEAGGGTEAFF
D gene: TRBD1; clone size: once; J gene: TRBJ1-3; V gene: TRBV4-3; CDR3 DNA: TGCGCCAGCAGCCACGGACAGGGAAGTGGAAACACCATATATTTT; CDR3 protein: CASSHGQGSGNTIYF
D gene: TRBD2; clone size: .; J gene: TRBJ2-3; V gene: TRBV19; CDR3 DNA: TGTGCCAGTAATAGCGGGAGTTGGACAGATACGCAGTATTTT; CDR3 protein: CASNSGSWTDTQYF
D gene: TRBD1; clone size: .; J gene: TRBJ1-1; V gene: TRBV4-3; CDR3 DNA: TGCGCCAGCAGCCGGACAGGGCATGGAGGGGCTGAAGCTTTCTTT; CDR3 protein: CASSRTGHGGAEAFF
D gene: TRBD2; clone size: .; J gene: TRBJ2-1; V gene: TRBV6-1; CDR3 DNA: TGTGCCAGCAGTGCACCAACTGAAGCGGGAGGGATTGACAATGAGCAGTTCTTC; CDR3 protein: CASSAPTEAGGIDNEQFF
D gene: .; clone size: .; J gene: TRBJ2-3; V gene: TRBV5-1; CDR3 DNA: TGCGCCAGCAGCTCGATGGACAGAGATACGCAGTATTTT; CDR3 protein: CASSSMDRDTQYF